The 10 T cell receptor beta chains presented below share a single source sample, sequenced in a study of blood T cells in healthy people across ages. With a J-beta primer mix and a sample-barcoded 5' primer, a second PCR ran 7 to 11 cycles. TCRdb reprocessed the 5' RACE reads with MiXCR, giving one entry per CDR3 protein. The table records around 1,900,000 distinct CDR3 sequences, around 40% of them present only once. Material: blood. The receptors originated from a human donor in good health.

This clonotype was counted only a few times. The chain uses TRBV5-1 and TRBJ2-7; D perhaps matches TRBD2 (5 bases). Germline CDR1 and CDR2: SGHRS and YFSETQ. Between the trimmed V and J ends, which lost 0 bases and 3 bases, there was a span of 10 bases. The length of the CDR3 is 14 residues. CDR3 sequence: CASSLEVGNYEQYF. The CDR3 region has the DNA TGCGCCAGCAGCTTGGAAGTCGGGAACTACGAGCAGTACTTC.

CDR3 region: CASSAGTSGKETQYF. The CDR3 DNA is TGTGCCAGCAGTGCCGGGACTAGCGGGAAAGAGACCCAGTACTTC. This chain uses TRBV2 with TRBJ2-5; 13 nucleotides agree with TRBD2. The CDR3 consists of 15 residues. Germline V CDR1 and CDR2: SNHLY, FYNNEI. V gave up 4 bases and J gave up 3 bases; unmatched junction bases: 2.

The chain is built from TRBV2 and TRBJ2-7; unclear D gene. The CDR3 has 13 residues. With 4 bases removed from V and 3 bases from J, the gap between germline ends came to 10 bases. CDR1 and CDR2 (germline): SNHLY, FYNNEI. The CDR3 coding sequence is TGTGCCAGCAGTGTAGACTCGCACTACGAGCAGTACTTC. Amino acids: CASSVDSHYEQYF.

In its sample, this clonotype was seen once. This chain connects TRBV2 to TRBJ1-2; tentatively, D is TRBD1 (6 bases). The CDR3 runs to 15 residues. Germline-derived CDR1 and CDR2 are SNHLY and FYNNEI. The V gene lost 8 bases and the J gene lost 8 bases, with 24 bases spanning the gap. The CDR3 region has the DNA TGTGCCAGCTGTCAGACAGCAGGGGCGAATCGGGGCTACACCTTC. Translated, it gives CASCQTAGANRGYTF.

The genes are TRBV12-3 or TRBV12-4 and TRBJ1-1; 9 bases agree with TRBD1. This CDR3 comprises 17 residues. The ends lost 4 bases at V and 7 bases at J; junction bases unmatched: 16. The CDR3 nucleotides read TGTGCCAGCAGTTGGCGGACAGGGGTTACCCGCGACAATGAAGCTTTCTTT. Residues: CASSWRTGVTRDNEAFF.

This clonotype was seen a few times. The chain has TRBV4-3 and TRBJ2-1; D is ambiguous. V gave up 1 base and J gave up 6 bases, with 13 bases separating them. Germline V CDR1 and CDR2: LGHNA, YSLEER. CDR3 length equals 15 residues. CDR3 in amino acids: CASSQGVSRSNEQFF. The CDR3 coding sequence is TGCGCCAGCAGCCAAGGGGTTTCCAGGTCCAATGAGCAGTTCTTC.

This clonotype was counted at least ten times. The V call is TRBV29-1, the J call TRBJ2-1, with 11 bases aligning to TRBD2. V dropped 6 bases and J dropped 7; count of bases not matched to a gene: 2. The CDR3 has 12 residues. The germline gives CDR1 SQVTM, CDR2 ANQGSEA. This CDR3 is CSVTSGGNEQFF. The CDR3 DNA is TGCAGCGTCACTAGCGGGGGTAATGAGCAGTTCTTC.

This rearrangement joins TRBV7-9 to TRBJ2-2, with a possible D match to TRBD1 (6 bases). There are 15 residues in the CDR3. The germline V gene has CDR1 SEHNR and CDR2 FQNEAQ (reference sequence). V was cut by 3 bases and J by 1 base, with 9 bases left in between. As DNA, the CDR3 is TGTGCCAGCAGCTTGGGACACCTGAACACCGGGGAGCTGTTTTTT. Its protein product is CASSLGHLNTGELFF.

The rearrangement joins TRBV4-2 to TRBJ2-3, with D perhaps TRBD1 (5 bases). Trimming stripped 0 bases from V and 4 bases from J, with 14 bases between. The CDR3 loop spans 16 amino acids. From germline, CDR1 is LGHNA and CDR2 YNFKEQ. DNA of the CDR3: TGTGCCAGCAGCCAAGATCGGCAGGGCCTTGCAGATACGCAGTATTTT. It is translated as CASSQDRQGLADTQYF.

The chain combines TRBV7-2 with TRBJ1-2; no clear D gene. Trimming left V 0 bases short and J 2 bases short, with 10 bases between. Germline assignment: CDR1 SGHTA and CDR2 FQGNSA. The CDR3 is made up of 15 amino acids. The CDR3 region is CASSLAAEPNYGYTF. The DNA for the CDR3 is TGTGCCAGCAGCTTAGCTGCAGAACCCAACTATGGCTACACCTTC.